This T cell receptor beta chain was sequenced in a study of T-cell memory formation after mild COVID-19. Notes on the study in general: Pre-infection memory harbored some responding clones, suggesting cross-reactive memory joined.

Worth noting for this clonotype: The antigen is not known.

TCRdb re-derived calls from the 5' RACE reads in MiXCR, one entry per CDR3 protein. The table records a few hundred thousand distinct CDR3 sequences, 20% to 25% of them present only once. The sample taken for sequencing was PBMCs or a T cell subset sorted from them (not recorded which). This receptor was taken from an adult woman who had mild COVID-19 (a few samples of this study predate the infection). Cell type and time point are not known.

The CDR3 DNA reads as TGTGCCAGCAGTGAAGGGTGGGGCGGGGGAATGAACACTGAAGCTTTCTTT. This encodes CASSEGWGGGMNTEAFF. V usage is TRBV2 and J usage is TRBJ1-1, with D perhaps TRBD1 (5 bases). In germline, CDR1 is SNHLY, CDR2 FYNNEI. V lost 1 base, J lost 0 bases, and 15 bases lay in between. The CDR3 runs to 17 residues.